What follows are 9 T cell receptor beta chains derived from one specimen sequenced in a study of shared clonotypes between healthy human individuals. Data came from immunoSEQ multiplex PCR; TCRdb stores just in-frame clones and leaves some out. The sample shows a few hundred thousand clones, 97% of them seen only once. The material sequenced was naive CD4+ T cells sorted from blood. Described subset: CD45RA+ positively selected. The receptors stem from a woman in her thirties in good health.

V usage is TRBV28 and J usage is TRBJ2-7, with 10 bases that match TRBD2. CDR3 size: 15 residues. Germline trimming cut 3 bases from V and 2 bases from J; bases unmatched to any gene: 4. CDR1 is MDHEN, CDR2 SYDVKM, per germline. Here the CDR3 reads CASSFSGRVTYEQYF. DNA of the CDR3: TGTGCCAGCAGTTTCAGCGGGAGGGTCACCTACGAGCAGTACTTC.

The chain employs TRBV28 and TRBJ2-7; 8 bases are a match to TRBD2. Unmatched junction bases numbered 7, after V lost 8 bases and J lost 4 bases. Germline CDR1 reads MDHEN; CDR2 reads SYDVKM. CDR3 length: 13 residues. CDR3 bases: TGTGCCAGCCGGAGCGGGGGCTCTTACGAGCAGTACTTC. Its translation is CASRSGGSYEQYF.

This chain's CDR3 is CAAAGFRLYIQYF. The CDR3 nucleotides are TGTGCGGCAGCGGGATTCCGACTATACATTCAGTACTTC. The chain recombines TRBV15 with TRBJ2-4; 7 bases map to TRBD2. Germline values: CDR1 LNHNV, CDR2 YYDKDF (reference sequence). The CDR3 consists of 13 residues.

This chain uses TRBV11-3 with TRBJ2-6; D not certain. Germline loops: CDR1 SGHNT, CDR2 YENEEA. Trimming pared 6 bases from V and 0 bases from J, leaving 3 bases between. The CDR3 totals 13 residues. The CDR3 here is CASSHSGANVLTF. The CDR3 nucleotides are TGTGCCAGCAGTCACTCTGGGGCCAACGTCCTGACTTTC.

Worth noting for this clone: Other DNA sequences within the sample encode an identical CDR3. The chain has TRBV5-1 and TRBJ2-7; TRBD1 aligns across 9 bases. This CDR3 is 14 amino acids long. With V trimmed by 4 bases and J by 1 base, 3 bases remained unmatched. Per germline, CDR1 SGHRS and CDR2 YFSETQ. This CDR3 reads CASSPGQGSYEQYF. The CDR3, as DNA: TGCGCCAGCAGCCCCGGACAGGGGTCCTACGAGCAGTACTTC.

This chain connects TRBV9 to TRBJ2-1; TRBD2 matches at 12 bases. The CDR3 length is 16 residues. V was clipped by 4 bases and J by 1 base; unmatched bases: 3. Germline lookup yields CDR1 SGDLS and CDR2 YYNGEE. CDR3 DNA: TGTGCCAGCAGCCGACTAGCGGGAGTGTCCTACAATGAGCAGTTCTTC. It is translated as CASSRLAGVSYNEQFF.

The CDR3 sequence is CASSFGREGHRTGELFF. The CDR3 nucleotides are TGTGCCAGCAGCTTCGGGCGGGAGGGCCATAGGACCGGGGAGCTGTTTTTT. The chain employs TRBV11-2 and TRBJ2-2; 9 nucleotides align to TRBD2. This CDR3 is built from 17 residues. Germline V lookup: CDR1 SGHAT, CDR2 FQNNGV. Trimming took 3 bases from V and 5 from J; bases not matched to a gene: 10.

This chain uses TRBV7-8 with TRBJ1-4; 8 nucleotides agree with TRBD1. Germline V CDR1 and CDR2: SGHVS, FQNEAQ. With V trimmed by 5 bases and J by 1 base, 9 bases remained unmatched. The CDR3 contains 17 residues. This CDR3 reads CASSPTGVFKTNEKLFF. The CDR3 DNA sequence: TGTGCCAGCAGCCCGACAGGGGTCTTCAAAACTAATGAAAAACTGTTTTTT.

The chain links TRBV4-1 to TRBJ2-3; 7 bases map to TRBD2. Germline CDR1 is MGHRA and CDR2 is YSYEKL. The CDR3 consists of 15 residues. V dropped 4 bases and J dropped 2; count of bases not matched to a gene: 6. The CDR3 sequence: CASSRVAGSTDTQYF. DNA of the CDR3: TGCGCCAGCAGCCGAGTAGCGGGTTCCACAGATACGCAGTATTTT.